This T cell receptor (beta chain) was sequenced for a study of CD8 T cells in ankylosing spondylitis. Study results and caveats: Blood from ankylosing spondylitis patients appeared to carry a characteristic roughly eight-variant TCR beta motif.

This clonotype was seen ten or more times. Its antigen is undetermined. CDR1 and CDR2 (germline): SGHTA, FQGNSA. The CDR3 contains 16 residues. V was trimmed by 1 base and J by 1 base, leaving 13 bases between them. Making the TCR beta libraries involved quantitative 5'-RACE with molecular barcodes. TCRdb re-called the 5' RACE reads through MiXCR, storing one row per CDR3 protein. There are more than 600,000 distinct CDR3 sequences in the sample; around 19% occur only once, and about a fifth lies in the top ten. Sequences were obtained from blood, either unsorted or a sorted T cell fraction (not recorded which). The sequence came from a male donor with ankylosing spondylitis. The chain combines TRBV7-2 with TRBJ2-5; tentatively, D is TRBD1 (6 bases). The CDR3 region is CASSLGTGWVQETQYF. CDR3 nucleotide sequence: TGTGCCAGCAGCTTAGGAACAGGGTGGGTCCAAGAGACCCAGTACTTC. The full variable domain, rest sourced from reference TRBV7-2 and TRBJ2-5, is GAGVSQSPSNKVTEKGKDVELRCDPISGHTALYWYRQSLGQGLEFLIYFQGNSAPDKSGLPSDRFSAERTGGSVSTLTIQRTQQEDSAVYLCASSLGTGWVQETQYFGPGTRLLVL.